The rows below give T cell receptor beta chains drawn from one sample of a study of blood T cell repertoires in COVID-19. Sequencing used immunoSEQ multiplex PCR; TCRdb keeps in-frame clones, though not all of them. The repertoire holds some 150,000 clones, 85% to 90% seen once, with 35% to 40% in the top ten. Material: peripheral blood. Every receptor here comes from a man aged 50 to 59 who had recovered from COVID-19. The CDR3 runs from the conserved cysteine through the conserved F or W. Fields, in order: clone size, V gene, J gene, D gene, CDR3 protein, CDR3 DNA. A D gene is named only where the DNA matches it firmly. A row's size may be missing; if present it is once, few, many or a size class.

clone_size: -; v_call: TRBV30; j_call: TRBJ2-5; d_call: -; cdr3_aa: CACRDSPQETQYF; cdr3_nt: TGTGCCTGCAGGGACTCACCACAAGAGACCCAGTACTTC
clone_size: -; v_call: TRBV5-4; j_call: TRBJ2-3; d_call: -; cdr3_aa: CASSLMTPTDTQYF; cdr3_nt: TGTGCCAGCAGCTTGATGACTCCCACAGATACGCAGTATTTT
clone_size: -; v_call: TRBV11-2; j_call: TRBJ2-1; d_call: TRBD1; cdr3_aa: CASSHGTGAAPEQFF; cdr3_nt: TGTGCCAGCAGCCATGGGACAGGGGCTGCCCCTGAGCAGTTCTTC
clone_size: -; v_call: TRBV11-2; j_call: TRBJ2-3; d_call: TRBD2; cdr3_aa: CASSLEGLAGGGKDTQYF; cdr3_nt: TGTGCCAGCAGCTTAGAGGGACTAGCGGGGGGGGGCAAAGATACGCAGTATTTT
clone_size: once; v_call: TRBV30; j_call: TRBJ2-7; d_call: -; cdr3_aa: CAWSRGSYEQYF; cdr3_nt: TGTGCCTGGTCCCGGGGGTCCTACGAGCAGTACTTC
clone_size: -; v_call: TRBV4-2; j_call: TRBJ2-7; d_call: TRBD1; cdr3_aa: CASSQERSHRGKFEQYF; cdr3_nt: TGTGCCAGCAGCCAAGAACGGTCCCACAGGGGAAAGTTCGAGCAGTACTTC
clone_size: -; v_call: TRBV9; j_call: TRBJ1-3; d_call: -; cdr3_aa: CASSPKGSWNTIYF; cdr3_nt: TGTGCCAGCAGCCCGAAGGGGTCCTGGAACACCATATATTTT
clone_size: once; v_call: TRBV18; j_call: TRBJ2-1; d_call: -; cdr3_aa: CASSPTGGRYNEQFF; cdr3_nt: TGTGCCAGCTCACCAACGGGGGGCCGATACAATGAGCAGTTCTTC
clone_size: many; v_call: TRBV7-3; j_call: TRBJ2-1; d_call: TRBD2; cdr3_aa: CASSFYGGSYEQFF; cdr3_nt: TGTGCCAGCAGCTTTTACGGGGGGAGCTATGAGCAGTTCTTC
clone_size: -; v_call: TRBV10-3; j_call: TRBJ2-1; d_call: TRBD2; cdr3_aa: CAISVGGAMDEQFF; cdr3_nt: TGTGCCATCAGTGTCGGGGGGGCGATGGATGAGCAGTTCTTC
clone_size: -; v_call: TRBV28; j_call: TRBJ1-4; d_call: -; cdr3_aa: CASSGGYDGEKLFF; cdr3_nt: TGTGCCAGCAGTGGGGGGTATGACGGTGAAAAACTGTTTTTT
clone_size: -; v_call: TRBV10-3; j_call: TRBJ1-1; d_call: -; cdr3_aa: CAIMQGAEAFF; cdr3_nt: TGTGCCATCATGCAGGGTGCGGAAGCTTTCTTT
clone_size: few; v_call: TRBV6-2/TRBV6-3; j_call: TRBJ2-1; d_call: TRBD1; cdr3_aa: CASSYIGTGEQFF; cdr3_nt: TGTGCCAGCAGTTATATTGGGACAGGCGAGCAGTTCTTC
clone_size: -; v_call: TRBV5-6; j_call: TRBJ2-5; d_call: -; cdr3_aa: CASSLDGRRVAGQTQYF; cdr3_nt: TGTGCCAGCAGCTTGGATGGCAGGCGTGTCGCGGGTCAGACCCAGTACTTC
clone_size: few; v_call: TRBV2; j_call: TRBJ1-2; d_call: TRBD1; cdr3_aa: CASSETRAQGAGDGYTF; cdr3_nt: TGTGCCAGCAGTGAAACCCGCGCCCAGGGGGCCGGGGATGGCTACACCTTC
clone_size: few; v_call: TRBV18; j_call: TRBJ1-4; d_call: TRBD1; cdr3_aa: CASRNQGTVNEKLFF; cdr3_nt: TGTGCCAGCCGAAACCAGGGGACAGTTAATGAAAAACTGTTTTTT
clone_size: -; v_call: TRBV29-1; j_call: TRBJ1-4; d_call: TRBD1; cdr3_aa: CSVGGQGPNEKLFF; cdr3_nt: TGCAGCGTTGGGGGACAGGGCCCTAATGAAAAACTGTTTTTT
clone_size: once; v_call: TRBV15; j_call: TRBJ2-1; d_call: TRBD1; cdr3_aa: CATSTPTGGPYNEQFF; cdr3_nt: TGTGCCACCAGCACCCCTACAGGGGGCCCCTACAATGAGCAGTTCTTC
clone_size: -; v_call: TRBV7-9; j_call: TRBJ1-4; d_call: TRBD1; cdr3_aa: CASSLMTGANEKLFF; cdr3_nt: TGTGCCAGCAGCTTAATGACAGGGGCTAATGAAAAACTGTTTTTT